This T cell receptor (beta chain) was identified during a study of OX40 agonist ivuxolimab in advanced cancers. Study-level information: The mean age was approximately 60 years, ranging from about 20 to 90, with 82.7% of participants male.

TCRdb keeps only in-frame clones here, not all; method: immunoSEQ multiplex PCR. The sample comprises approximately 33,000 clones, 75% to 90% of which are singletons, and 35% to 40% rests with the top ten. People who had autoimmune disease history or systemic immunosuppression were excluded. In germline, CDR1 is LGHNA, CDR2 YNFKEQ. J lost 6 bases, V lost 0 bases, and 8 bases had no gene match. The CDR3 is 16 residues long. The genes are TRBV4-2 and TRBJ1-2; TRBD1 matches at 9 bases. The origin of this receptor is an adult with an advanced solid tumor such as melanoma, head and neck, liver or kidney cancer. Specimen: CD4+ or CD8+ T cells sorted from blood, collected in a trial of the OX40 agonist ivuxolimab. CDR3 in amino acids: CASSQDSDRGEDGYTF. CDR3 DNA: TGTGCCAGCAGCCAAGATAGCGACAGGGGGGAGGATGGCTACACCTTC.